The following is a T cell receptor beta chain sequence with its context. Its antigen remains unknown. Sample-barcoded 5' priming and a J-beta primer mix drove a second PCR of 7 to 11 cycles. TCRdb recomputed calls from the 5' RACE reads with MiXCR, one row per CDR3 protein. The sample carries some 710,000 distinct CDR3 sequences, more than 35% recorded once. The source of the sample is a study of blood T cells in healthy people across ages. The CDR3 has 14 amino acids. Germline trimming cut 8 bases from V and 7 bases from J; bases unmatched to any gene: 10. Study results and limitations: Nothing was known about donor CMV status, and this possibly confounded expanded clonotype changes.

This chain joins TRBV12-3 or TRBV12-4 and TRBJ2-2; 7 bases align to TRBD2. The sequence was collected from a man at least 80 years old in good health. The sample comprised blood. CDR3 amino acids: CASEDGGSFGELFF. The CDR3 DNA reads TGTGCCAGCGAAGACGGGGGGTCATTCGGGGAGCTGTTTTTT.